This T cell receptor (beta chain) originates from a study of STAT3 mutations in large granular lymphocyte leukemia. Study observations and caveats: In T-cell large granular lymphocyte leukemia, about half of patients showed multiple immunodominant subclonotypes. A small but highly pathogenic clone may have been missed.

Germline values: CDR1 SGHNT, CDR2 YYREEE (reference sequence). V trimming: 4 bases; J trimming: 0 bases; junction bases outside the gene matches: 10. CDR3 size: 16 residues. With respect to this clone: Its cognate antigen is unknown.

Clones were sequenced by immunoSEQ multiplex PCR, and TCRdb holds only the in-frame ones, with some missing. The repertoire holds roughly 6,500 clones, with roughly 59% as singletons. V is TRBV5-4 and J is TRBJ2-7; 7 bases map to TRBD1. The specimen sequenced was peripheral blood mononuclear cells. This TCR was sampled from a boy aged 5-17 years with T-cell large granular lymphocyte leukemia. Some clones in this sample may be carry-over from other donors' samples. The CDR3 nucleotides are TGTGCCAGCAGCCGTCTTCCGGGACAGTCCTCCTACGAGCAGTACTTC. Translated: CASSRLPGQSSYEQYF.